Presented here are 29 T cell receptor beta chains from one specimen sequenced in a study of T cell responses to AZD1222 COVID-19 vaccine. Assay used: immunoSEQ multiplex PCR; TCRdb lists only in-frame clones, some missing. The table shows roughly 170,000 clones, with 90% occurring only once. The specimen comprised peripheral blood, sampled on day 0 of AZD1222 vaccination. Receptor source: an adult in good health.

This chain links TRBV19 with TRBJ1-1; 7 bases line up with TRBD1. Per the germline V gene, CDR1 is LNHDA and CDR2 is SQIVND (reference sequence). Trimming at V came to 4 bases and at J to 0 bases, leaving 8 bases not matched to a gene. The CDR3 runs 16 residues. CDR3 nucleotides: TGTGCCAGTAGTAGTTGGGACAGCCCTATGAACACTGAAGCTTTCTTT. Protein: CASSSWDSPMNTEAFF.

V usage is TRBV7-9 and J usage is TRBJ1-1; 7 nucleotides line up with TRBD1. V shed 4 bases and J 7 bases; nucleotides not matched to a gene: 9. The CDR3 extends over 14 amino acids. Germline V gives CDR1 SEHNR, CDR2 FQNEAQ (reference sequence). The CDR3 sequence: CASSSTAGTVEAFF. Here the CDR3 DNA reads TGTGCCAGCAGCTCCACCGCCGGGACAGTTGAAGCTTTCTTT.

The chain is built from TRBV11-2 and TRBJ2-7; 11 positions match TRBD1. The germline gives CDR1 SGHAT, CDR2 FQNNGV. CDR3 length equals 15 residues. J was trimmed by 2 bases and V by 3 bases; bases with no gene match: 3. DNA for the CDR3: TGTGCCAGCAGCTTTGCGGGACAGGGGGCCTACGAGCAGTACTTC. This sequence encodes CASSFAGQGAYEQYF.

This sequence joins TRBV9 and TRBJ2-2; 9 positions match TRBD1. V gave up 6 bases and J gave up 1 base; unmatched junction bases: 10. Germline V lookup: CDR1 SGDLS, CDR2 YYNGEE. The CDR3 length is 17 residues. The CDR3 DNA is TGTGCCAGCACCCCCCTGGGGGGACAGGGGAACACCGGGGAGCTGTTTTTT. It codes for CASTPLGGQGNTGELFF. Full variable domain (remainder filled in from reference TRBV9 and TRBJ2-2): DSGVTQTPKHLITATGQRVTLRCSPRSGDLSVYWYQQSLDQGLQFLIQYYNGEERAKGNILERFSAQQFPDLHSELNLSSLELGDSALYFCASTPLGGQGNTGELFFGEGSRLTVL.

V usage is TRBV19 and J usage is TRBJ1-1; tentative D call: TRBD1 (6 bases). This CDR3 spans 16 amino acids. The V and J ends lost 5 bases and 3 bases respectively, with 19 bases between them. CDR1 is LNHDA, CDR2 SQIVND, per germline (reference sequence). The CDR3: CASSDKSTGLHTEAFF. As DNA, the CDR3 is TGTGCCAGTAGTGACAAGTCAACAGGGTTACACACTGAAGCTTTCTTT. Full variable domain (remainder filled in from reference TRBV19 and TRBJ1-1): DGGITQSPKYLFRKEGQNVTLSCEQNLNHDAMYWYRQDPGQGLRLIYYSQIVNDFQKGDIAEGYSVSREKKESFPLTVTSAQKNPTAFYLCASSDKSTGLHTEAFFGQGTRLTVV.

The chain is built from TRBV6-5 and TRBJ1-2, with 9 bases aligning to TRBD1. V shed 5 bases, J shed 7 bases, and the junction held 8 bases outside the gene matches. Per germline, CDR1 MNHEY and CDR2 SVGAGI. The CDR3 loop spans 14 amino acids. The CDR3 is CASSLGTGNGGYTF. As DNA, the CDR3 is TGTGCCAGCAGTCTAGGGACAGGGAATGGTGGCTACACCTTC.

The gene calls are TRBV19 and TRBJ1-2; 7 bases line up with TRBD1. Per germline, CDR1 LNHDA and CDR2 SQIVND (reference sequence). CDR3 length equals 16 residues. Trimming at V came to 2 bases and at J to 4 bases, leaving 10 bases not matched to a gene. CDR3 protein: CASSILYRGRGYGYTF. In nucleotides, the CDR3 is TGTGCCAGTAGTATACTCTACAGGGGAAGGGGCTATGGCTACACCTTC.

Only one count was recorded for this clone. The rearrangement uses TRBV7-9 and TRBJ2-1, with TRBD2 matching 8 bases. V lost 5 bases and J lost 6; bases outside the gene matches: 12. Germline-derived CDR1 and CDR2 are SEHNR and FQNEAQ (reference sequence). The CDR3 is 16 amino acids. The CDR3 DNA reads TGTGCCAGCAGCCCCGGGACTAGGTTCGTCGCCAATGAGCAGTTCTTC. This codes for CASSPGTRFVANEQFF.

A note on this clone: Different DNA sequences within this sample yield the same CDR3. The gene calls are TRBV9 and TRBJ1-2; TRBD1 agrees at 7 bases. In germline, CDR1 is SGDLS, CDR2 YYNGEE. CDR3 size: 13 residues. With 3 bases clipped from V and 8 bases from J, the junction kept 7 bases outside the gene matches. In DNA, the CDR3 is TGTGCCAGCAGCGCGACAGGGACTCGGGGCTACACCTTC. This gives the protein CASSATGTRGYTF.

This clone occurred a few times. The CDR3 region has the DNA TGTGCCAGCAGCTTTGCAAGCACCGGGGAGCTGTTTTTT. Translating gives CASSFASTGELFF. This rearrangement joins TRBV5-4 to TRBJ2-2; D gene ambiguous. Deletions cut 2 bases from V and 4 bases from J, with 6 bases between. The CDR3 totals 13 residues. Per germline, CDR1 SGHNT and CDR2 YYREEE (reference sequence).

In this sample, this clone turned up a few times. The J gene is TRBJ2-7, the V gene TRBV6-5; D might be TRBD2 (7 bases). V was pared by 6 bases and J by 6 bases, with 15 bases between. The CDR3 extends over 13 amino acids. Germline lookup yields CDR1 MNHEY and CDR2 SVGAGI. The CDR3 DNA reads TGTGCCAGCAGGAGAGCGGGACACATCGAGCAGTACTTC. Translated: CASRRAGHIEQYF.

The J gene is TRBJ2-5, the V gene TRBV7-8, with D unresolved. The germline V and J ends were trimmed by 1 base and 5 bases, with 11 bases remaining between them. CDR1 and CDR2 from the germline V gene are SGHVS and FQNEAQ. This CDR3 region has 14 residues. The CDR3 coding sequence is TGTGCCAGCAGCTTAGGTAGTATTGGGGAGACCCAGTACTTC. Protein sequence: CASSLGSIGETQYF.

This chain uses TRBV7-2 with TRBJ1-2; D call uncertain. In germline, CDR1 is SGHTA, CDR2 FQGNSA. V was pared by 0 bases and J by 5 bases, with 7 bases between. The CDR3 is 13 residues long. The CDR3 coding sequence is TGTGCCAGCAGCTTAGCGCTAACATATGGCTACACCTTC. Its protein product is CASSLALTYGYTF.

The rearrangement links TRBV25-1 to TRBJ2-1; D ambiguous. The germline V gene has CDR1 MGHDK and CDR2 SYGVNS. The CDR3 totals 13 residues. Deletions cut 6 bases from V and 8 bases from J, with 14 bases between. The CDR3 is CASRGISSYEQFF. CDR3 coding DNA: TGTGCCAGCAGGGGAATCAGTTCCTATGAGCAGTTCTTC.

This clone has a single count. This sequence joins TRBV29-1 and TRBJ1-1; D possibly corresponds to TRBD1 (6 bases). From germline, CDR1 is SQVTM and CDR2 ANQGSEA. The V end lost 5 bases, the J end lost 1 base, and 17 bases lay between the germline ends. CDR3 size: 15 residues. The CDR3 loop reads CSVSFGGTQNTEAFF. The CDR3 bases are TGCAGCGTTAGCTTCGGGGGCACCCAGAACACTGAAGCTTTCTTT.

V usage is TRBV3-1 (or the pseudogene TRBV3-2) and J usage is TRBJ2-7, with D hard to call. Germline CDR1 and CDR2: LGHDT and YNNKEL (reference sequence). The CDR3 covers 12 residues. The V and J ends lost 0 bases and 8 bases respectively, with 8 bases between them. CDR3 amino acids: CASSQDKGKQYF. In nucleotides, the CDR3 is TGTGCCAGCAGCCAAGATAAGGGCAAGCAGTACTTC.

The CDR3 protein is CASSRPFGIAKNIQYF. For the CDR3, the DNA is TGTGCCAGTAGTAGGCCATTCGGTATAGCCAAAAACATTCAGTACTTC. The chain uses TRBV19 and TRBJ2-4, with D unresolved. This CDR3 spans 16 amino acids. Trimming removed 4 bases from V and 0 bases from J, with 13 bases in between. Germline V lookup: CDR1 LNHDA, CDR2 SQIVND (reference sequence).

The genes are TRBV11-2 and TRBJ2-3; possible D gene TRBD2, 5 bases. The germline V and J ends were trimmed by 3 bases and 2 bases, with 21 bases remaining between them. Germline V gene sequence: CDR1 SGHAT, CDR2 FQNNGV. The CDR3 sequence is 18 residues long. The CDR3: CASSLIRIGLPNTDTQYF. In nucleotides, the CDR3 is TGTGCCAGCAGCTTGATCAGGATCGGACTTCCTAACACAGATACGCAGTATTTT.

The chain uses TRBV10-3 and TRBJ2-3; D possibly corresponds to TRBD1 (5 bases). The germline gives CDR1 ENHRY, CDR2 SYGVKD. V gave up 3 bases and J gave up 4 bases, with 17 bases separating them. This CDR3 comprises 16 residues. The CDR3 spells CAISEGAAIGPDTQYF. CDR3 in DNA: TGTGCCATCAGTGAAGGGGCGGCTATCGGACCAGATACGCAGTATTTT.

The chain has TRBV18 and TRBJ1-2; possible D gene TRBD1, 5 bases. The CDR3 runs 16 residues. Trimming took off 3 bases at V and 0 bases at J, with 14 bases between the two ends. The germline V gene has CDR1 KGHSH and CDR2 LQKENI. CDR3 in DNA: TGTGCCAGCTCACCTTCCCAGGGTACACCTAACTATGGCTACACCTTC. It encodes CASSPSQGTPNYGYTF. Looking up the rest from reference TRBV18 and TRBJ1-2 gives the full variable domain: NAGVMQNPRHLVRRRGQEARLRCSPMKGHSHVYWYRQLPEEGLKFMVYLQKENIIDESGMPKERFSAEFPKEGPSILRIQQVVRGDSAAYFCASSPSQGTPNYGYTFGSGTRLTVV.

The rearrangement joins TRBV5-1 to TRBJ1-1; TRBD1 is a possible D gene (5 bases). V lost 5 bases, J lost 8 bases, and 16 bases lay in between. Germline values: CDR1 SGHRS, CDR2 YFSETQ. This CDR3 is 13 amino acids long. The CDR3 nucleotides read TGCGCCAGCAGTCAAGGTCCAGGGACCGAAGCTTTCTTT. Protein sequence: CASSQGPGTEAFF.

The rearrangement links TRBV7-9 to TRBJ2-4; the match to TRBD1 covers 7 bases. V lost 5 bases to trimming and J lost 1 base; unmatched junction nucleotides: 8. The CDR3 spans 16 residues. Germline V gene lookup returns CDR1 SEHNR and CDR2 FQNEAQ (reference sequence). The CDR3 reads CASSVTGARAKNIQYF. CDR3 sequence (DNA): TGTGCCAGCAGCGTTACAGGGGCCCGGGCCAAAAACATTCAGTACTTC.

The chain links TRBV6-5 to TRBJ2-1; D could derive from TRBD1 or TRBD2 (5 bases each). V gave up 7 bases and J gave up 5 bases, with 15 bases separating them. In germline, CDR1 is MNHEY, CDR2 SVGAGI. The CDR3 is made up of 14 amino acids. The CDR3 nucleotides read TGTGCCAGCACGCTAACGGGGCGAGACAATGAGCAGTTCTTC. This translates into CASTLTGRDNEQFF.

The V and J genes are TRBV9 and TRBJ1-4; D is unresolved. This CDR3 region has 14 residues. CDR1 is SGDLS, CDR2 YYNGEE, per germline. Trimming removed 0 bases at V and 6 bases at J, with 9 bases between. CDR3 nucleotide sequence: TGTGCCAGCAGCGTAGGAGGAGGGTATGAAAAACTGTTTTTT. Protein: CASSVGGGYEKLFF.

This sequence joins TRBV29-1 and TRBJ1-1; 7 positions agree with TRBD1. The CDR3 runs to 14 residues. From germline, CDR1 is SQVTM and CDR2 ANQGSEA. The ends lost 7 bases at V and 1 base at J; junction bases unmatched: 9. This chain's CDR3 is CSAGQDYKNTEAFF. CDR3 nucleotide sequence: TGCAGCGCAGGACAGGATTACAAGAACACTGAAGCTTTCTTT.

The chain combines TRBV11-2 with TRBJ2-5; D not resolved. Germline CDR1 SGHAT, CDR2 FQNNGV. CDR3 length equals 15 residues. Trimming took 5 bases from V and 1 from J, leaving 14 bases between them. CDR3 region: CASSLTPGLQETQYF. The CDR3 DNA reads TGTGCCAGCAGCCTCACCCCGGGTCTCCAAGAGACCCAGTACTTC.

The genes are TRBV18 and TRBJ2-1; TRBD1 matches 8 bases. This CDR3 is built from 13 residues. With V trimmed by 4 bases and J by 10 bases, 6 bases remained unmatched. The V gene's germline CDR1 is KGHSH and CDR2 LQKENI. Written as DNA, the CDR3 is TGTGCCAGCTCACTAAAACAGGGGGGAGAGCAGTTCTTC. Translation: CASSLKQGGEQFF.

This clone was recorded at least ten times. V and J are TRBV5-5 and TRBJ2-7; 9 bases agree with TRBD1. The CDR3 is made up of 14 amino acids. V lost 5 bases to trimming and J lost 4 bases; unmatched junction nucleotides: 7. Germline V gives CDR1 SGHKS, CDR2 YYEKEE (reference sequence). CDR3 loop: CASSYRQGEYEQYF. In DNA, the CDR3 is TGTGCCAGCAGTTACCGACAGGGGGAATACGAGCAGTACTTC.

CDR3 sequence reads: CASSRRSGDGYTF. The CDR3 DNA reads as TGTGCCAGCAGTCGAAGGTCCGGGGACGGCTACACCTTC. The genes are TRBV7-2 and TRBJ1-2, with a possible D match to TRBD1 (5 bases). Germline V gene data show CDR1 as SGHTA and CDR2 as FQGNSA. The CDR3 totals 13 residues. Trimming left V 6 bases short and J 8 bases short, with 16 bases between.